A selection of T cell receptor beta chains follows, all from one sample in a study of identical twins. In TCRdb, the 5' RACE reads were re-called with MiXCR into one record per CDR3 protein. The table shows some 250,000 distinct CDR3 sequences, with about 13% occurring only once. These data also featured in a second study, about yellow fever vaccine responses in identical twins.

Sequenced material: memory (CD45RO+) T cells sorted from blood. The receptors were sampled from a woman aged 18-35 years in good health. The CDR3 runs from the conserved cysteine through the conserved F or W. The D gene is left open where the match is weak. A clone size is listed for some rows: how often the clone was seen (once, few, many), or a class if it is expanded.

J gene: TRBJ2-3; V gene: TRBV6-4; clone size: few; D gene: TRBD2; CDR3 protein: CASSDKSGGSDTQYF; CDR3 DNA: TGTGCCAGCAGTGACAAGAGCGGGGGGAGCGATACGCAGTATTTT
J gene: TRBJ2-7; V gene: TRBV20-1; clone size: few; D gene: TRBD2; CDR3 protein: CSARDMGLASYEQYF; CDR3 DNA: TGCAGTGCTAGAGATATGGGACTAGCGTCCTACGAGCAGTACTTC
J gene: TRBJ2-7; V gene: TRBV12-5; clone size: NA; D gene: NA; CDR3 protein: CASGLRRGSFYEQYF; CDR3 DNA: TGTGCTAGTGGTTTGCGGAGAGGGAGTTTCTACGAGCAGTACTTC
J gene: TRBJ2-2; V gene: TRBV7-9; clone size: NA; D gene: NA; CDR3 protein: CASSRNRVYTGELFF; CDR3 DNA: TGTGCCAGCAGCCGAAACAGGGTGTACACCGGGGAGCTGTTTTTT
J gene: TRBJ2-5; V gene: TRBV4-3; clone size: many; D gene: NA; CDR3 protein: CASSQDGQYQETQYF; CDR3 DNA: TGCGCCAGCAGCCAAGATGGGCAGTACCAAGAGACCCAGTACTTC
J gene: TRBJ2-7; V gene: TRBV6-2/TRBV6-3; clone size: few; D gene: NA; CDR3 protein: CASSYPTDEQYF; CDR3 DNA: TGTGCCAGCAGTTACCCCACGGACGAGCAGTACTTC
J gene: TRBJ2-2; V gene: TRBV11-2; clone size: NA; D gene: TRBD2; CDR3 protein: CASSSPGLAGGRGRTGELFF; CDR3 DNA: TGTGCCAGCAGCTCGCCCGGCCTAGCGGGAGGCCGGGGGAGAACCGGGGAGCTGTTTTTT
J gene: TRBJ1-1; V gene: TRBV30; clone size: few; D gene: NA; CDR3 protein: CAWSEPRRPAFF; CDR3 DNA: TGTGCCTGGAGTGAGCCCCGGCGCCCGGCTTTCTTT
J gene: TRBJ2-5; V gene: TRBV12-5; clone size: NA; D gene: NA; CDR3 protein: CASGVSMGFGETQYF; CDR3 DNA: TGTGCTAGTGGCGTTTCGATGGGCTTCGGGGAGACCCAGTACTTC
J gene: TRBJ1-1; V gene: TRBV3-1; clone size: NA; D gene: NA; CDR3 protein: CASSQVGGSPEAFF; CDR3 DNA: TGTGCCAGCAGCCAAGTTGGGGGGAGTCCTGAAGCTTTCTTT
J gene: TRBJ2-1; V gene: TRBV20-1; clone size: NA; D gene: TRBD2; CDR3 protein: CSPLAGNYNEQFF; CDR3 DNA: TGCAGCCCCTTAGCGGGCAACTACAATGAGCAGTTCTTC
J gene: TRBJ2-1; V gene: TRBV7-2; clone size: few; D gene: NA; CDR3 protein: CASSKDSYNEQFF; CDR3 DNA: TGTGCCAGCAGCAAGGACAGTTACAATGAGCAGTTCTTC
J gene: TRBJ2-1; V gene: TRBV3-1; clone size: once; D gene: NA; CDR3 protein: CATCQARGQGNEQFF; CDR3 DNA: TGTGCCACCTGCCAAGCGCGGGGTCAGGGCAATGAGCAGTTCTTC
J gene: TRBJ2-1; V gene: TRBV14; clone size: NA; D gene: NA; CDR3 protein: CASSRPGGGNEQFF; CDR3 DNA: TGTGCCAGCAGCCGCCCTGGGGGTGGGAATGAGCAGTTCTTC
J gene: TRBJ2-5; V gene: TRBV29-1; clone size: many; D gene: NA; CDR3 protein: CSVEVDETRGRTQYF; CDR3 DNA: TGCAGCGTTGAAGTAGACGAGACAAGGGGGAGGACCCAGTACTTC
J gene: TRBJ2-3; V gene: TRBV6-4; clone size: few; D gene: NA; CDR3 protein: CASSDVARGTQYF; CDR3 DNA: TGTGCCAGCAGTGACGTGGCGCGTGGTACGCAGTATTTT
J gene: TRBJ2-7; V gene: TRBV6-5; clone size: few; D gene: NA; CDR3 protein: CASSYPFDEQYF; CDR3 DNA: TGTGCCAGCAGTTACCCCTTTGACGAGCAGTACTTC
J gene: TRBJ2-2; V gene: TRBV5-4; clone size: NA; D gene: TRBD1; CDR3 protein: CASSFPTGDTGELFF; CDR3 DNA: TGTGCCAGCAGTTTCCCGACAGGGGATACCGGGGAGCTGTTTTTT
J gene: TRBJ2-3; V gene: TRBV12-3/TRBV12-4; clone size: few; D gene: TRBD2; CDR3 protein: CASTVTSGAHTQYF; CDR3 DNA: TGTGCCAGCACGGTGACTAGCGGGGCTCATACGCAGTATTTT
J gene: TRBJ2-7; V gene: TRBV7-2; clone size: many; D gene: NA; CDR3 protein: CASSLVVYEQYF; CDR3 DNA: TGTGCCAGCAGCTTAGTGGTCTACGAGCAGTACTTC
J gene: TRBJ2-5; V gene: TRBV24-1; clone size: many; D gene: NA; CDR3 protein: CATSDLNRPETQYF; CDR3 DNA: TGTGCCACCAGTGATTTGAACAGGCCGGAGACCCAGTACTTC
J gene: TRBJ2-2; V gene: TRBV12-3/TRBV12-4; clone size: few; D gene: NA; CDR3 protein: CASSLQGGPGELFF; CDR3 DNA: TGTGCCAGCAGTTTACAGGGGGGTCCCGGGGAGCTGTTTTTT
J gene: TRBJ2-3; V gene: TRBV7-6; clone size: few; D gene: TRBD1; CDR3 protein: CASSQQTGGLADTQYF; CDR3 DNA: TGTGCCAGCAGCCAACAGACAGGGGGCTTGGCAGATACGCAGTATTTT
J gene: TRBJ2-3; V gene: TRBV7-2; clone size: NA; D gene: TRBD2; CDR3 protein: CASSLGVLAGGQDTQYF; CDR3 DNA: TGTGCCAGCAGCTTAGGAGTACTAGCGGGGGGGCAAGATACGCAGTATTTT
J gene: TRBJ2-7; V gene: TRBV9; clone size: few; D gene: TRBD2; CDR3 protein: CASSAGGNSYEQYF; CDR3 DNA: TGTGCCAGCAGCGCCGGGGGGAACTCCTACGAGCAGTACTTC
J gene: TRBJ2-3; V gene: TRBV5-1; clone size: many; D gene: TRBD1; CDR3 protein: CASRGQGKVTDTQYF; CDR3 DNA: TGCGCCAGCCGGGGACAGGGGAAGGTCACAGATACGCAGTATTTT
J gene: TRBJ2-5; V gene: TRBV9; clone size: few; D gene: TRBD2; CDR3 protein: CASSVGSSGVQETQYF; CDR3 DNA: TGTGCCAGCAGCGTAGGTAGTAGCGGGGTCCAAGAGACCCAGTACTTC
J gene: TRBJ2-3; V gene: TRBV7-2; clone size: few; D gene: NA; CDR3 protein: CASSSGRNTDTQYF; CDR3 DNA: TGTGCCAGCAGCTCGGGGCGAAACACAGATACGCAGTATTTT
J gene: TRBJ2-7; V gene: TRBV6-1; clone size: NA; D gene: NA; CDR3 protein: CASSPPYGAGSYEQYF; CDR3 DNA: TGTGCCAGCAGCCCCCCTTATGGGGCGGGATCCTACGAGCAGTACTTC
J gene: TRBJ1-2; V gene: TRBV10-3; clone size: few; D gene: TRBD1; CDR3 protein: CAISEGQGADGYTF; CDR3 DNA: TGTGCCATCAGTGAGGGGCAGGGGGCCGACGGCTACACCTTC
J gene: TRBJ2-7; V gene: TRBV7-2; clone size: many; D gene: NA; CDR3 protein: CASSLLRDDEQYF; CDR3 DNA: TGTGCCAGCAGCTTATTAAGGGACGACGAGCAGTACTTC
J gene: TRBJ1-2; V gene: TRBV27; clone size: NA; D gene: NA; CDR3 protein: CASSLGGAPGYTF; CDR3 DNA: TGTGCCAGCAGTTTAGGAGGGGCGCCTGGCTACACCTTC
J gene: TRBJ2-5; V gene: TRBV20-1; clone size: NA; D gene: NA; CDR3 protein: CSQGGGTGETQYF; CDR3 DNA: TGCAGTCAGGGGGGAGGGACAGGCGAGACCCAGTACTTC
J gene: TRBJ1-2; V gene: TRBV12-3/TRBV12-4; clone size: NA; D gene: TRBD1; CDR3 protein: CASSTSGQGLRYGYTF; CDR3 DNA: TGTGCCAGCAGTACTTCCGGACAGGGGTTGCGCTATGGCTACACCTTC
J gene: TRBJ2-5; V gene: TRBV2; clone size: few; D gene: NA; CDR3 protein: CASSERDGQETQYF; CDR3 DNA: TGTGCCAGCAGTGAACGGGACGGGCAAGAGACCCAGTACTTC
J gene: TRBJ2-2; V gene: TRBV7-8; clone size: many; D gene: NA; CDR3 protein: CASRQNKNGELFF; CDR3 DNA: TGTGCCAGCAGACAAAATAAGAACGGGGAGCTGTTTTTT
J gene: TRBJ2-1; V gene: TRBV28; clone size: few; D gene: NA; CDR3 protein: CASSPSAGILYNEQFF; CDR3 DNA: TGTGCCAGCAGTCCCTCGGCGGGTATACTCTACAATGAGCAGTTCTTC
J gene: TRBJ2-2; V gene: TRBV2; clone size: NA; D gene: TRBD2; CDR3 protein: CASRRDYSGELFF; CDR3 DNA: TGTGCCAGCAGGAGGGACTACTCCGGGGAGCTGTTTTTT
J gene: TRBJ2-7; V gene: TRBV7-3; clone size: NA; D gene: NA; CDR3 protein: CASNSFYEQYF; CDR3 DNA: TGTGCCAGCAACTCTTTTTACGAGCAGTACTTC
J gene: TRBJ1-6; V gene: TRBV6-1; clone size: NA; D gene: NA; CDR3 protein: CASSSGGFNSPLHF; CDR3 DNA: TGTGCCAGCAGCTCGGGCGGGTTTAATTCACCCCTCCACTTT
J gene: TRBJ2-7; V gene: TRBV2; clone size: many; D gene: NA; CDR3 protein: CASIRDGVYEQYF; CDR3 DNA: TGTGCCAGCATCCGGGACGGGGTATACGAGCAGTACTTC
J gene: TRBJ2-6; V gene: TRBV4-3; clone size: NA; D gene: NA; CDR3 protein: CASSQVGGSGANVLTF; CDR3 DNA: TGCGCCAGCAGCCAAGTAGGGGGCTCTGGGGCCAACGTCCTGACTTTC
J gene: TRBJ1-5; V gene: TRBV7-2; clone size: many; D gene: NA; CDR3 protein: CASSFTLNQPQHF; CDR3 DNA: TGTGCCAGCAGCTTTACGCTAAATCAGCCCCAGCATTTT
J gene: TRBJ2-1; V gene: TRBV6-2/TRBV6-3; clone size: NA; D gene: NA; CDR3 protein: CASSYPEGEQFF; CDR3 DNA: TGTGCCAGCAGTTACCCGGAAGGTGAGCAGTTCTTC
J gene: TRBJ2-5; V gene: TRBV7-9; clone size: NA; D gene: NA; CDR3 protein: CASSLHREQETQYF; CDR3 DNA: TGTGCCAGCAGCCTCCACAGGGAACAAGAGACCCAGTACTTC
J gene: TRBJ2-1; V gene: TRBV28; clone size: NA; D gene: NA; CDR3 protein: CASSTPQGRRGNEQFF; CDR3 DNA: TGTGCCAGCAGTACCCCACAGGGGAGGCGAGGCAATGAGCAGTTCTTC
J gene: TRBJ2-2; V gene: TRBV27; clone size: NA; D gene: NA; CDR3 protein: CASSLSGRPNTGELFF; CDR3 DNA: TGTGCCAGCAGTTTATCCGGCAGACCGAACACCGGGGAGCTGTTTTTT
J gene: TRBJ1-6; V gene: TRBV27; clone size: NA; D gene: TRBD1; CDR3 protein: CASSSDRGYGNSPLHF; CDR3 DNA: TGTGCCAGCAGTTCCGACAGGGGGTATGGAAATTCACCCCTCCACTTT
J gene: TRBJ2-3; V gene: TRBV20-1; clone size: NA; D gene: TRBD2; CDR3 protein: CSALAGGSSDTQYF; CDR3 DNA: TGCAGTGCTTTAGCGGGGGGAAGCTCAGATACGCAGTATTTT
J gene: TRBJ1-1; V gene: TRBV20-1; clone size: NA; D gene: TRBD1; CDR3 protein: CSAGHIGTGGEAFF; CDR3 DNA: TGCAGTGCTGGACACATCGGGACAGGGGGTGAAGCTTTCTTT
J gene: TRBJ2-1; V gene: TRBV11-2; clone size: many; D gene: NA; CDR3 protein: CASSFGGADYNEQFF; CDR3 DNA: TGTGCCAGCAGCTTTGGGGGGGCTGACTACAATGAGCAGTTCTTC
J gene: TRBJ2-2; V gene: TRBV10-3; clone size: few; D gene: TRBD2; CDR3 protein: CAISEIVSGANTGELFF; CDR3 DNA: TGTGCCATCAGTGAGATAGTTAGCGGGGCTAACACCGGGGAGCTGTTTTTT
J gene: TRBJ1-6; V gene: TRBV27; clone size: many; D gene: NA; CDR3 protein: CASSPRSAPLHF; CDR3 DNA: TGTGCCAGCAGTCCCAGGTCGGCACCCCTCCACTTT
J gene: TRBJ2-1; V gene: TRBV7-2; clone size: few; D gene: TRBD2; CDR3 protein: CASSLRRGVHYNEQFF; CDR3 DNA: TGTGCCAGCAGCTTAAGGCGGGGGGTCCACTACAATGAGCAGTTCTTC
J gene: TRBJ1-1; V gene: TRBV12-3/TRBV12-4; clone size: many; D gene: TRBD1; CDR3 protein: CASRISGGTEAFF; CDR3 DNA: TGTGCCAGCAGGATCTCAGGGGGCACTGAAGCTTTCTTT
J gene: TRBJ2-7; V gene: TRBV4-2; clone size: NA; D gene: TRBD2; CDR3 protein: CASSLRAGGPYEQYF; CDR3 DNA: TGTGCCAGCAGCTTACGAGCGGGAGGGCCTTACGAGCAGTACTTC
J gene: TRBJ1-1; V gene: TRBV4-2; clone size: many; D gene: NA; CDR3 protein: CASSQAARAGRRNTEAFF; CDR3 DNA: TGTGCCAGCAGCCAAGCCGCCAGGGCGGGACGGAGAAACACTGAAGCTTTCTTT
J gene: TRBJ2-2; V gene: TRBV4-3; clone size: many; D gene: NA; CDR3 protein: CASSQGSGTYTGELFF; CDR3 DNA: TGCGCCAGCAGCCAAGGTTCCGGGACATACACCGGGGAGCTGTTTTTT
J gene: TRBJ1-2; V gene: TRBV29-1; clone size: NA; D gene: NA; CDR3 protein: CSVDPGTNYGYTF; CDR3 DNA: TGCAGCGTTGATCCAGGGACTAACTATGGCTACACCTTC
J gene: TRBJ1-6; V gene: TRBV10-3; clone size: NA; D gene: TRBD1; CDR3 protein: CAISQRWTGTNSPLHF; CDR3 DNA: TGTGCCATCAGCCAGAGATGGACAGGGACCAATTCACCCCTCCACTTT